Listed here are 3 T cell receptor beta chains from one sample, sequenced in a study of T-cell memory formation after mild COVID-19. MiXCR was run by TCRdb on the 5' RACE reads, yielding one entry per CDR3 protein. The data hold about 400,000 distinct CDR3 sequences, with roughly a quarter observed a single time. Sequenced material: PBMCs or a T cell subset sorted from them (not recorded which). Receptors originate from an adult woman who had mild COVID-19 (a few samples of this study predate the infection). Cell type and time point are not known.

This clonotype was counted between two and nine times. The chain couples TRBV19 to TRBJ2-3; either TRBD1 or TRBD2 may fit D (5 bases each). Germline loops: CDR1 LNHDA, CDR2 SQIVND (reference sequence). With 4 bases removed from V and 6 bases from J, the gap between germline ends came to 17 bases. CDR3 length: 15 amino acids. CDR3 sequence reads: CASSSFEGTLDTQYF. The CDR3 nucleotides are TGTGCCAGTAGTAGCTTCGAGGGGACGCTGGATACGCAGTATTTT.

This clonotype has just a few counts. The chain has TRBV10-3 and TRBJ1-2; maybe TRBD1 (6 bases). Germline lookup yields CDR1 ENHRY and CDR2 SYGVKD. The CDR3 consists of 14 residues. V dropped 6 bases and J dropped 1 base, with 12 bases sitting between them. Written as DNA, the CDR3 is TGTGCCATCAGGGGGGCCGTTTATAACTATGGCTACACCTTC. It is translated as CAIRGAVYNYGYTF.

The CDR3 region has the DNA TGTGCCAGCAGCCGTATTTCTGAAGCTTTCTTT. This gives the protein CASSRISEAFF. This chain connects TRBV11-2 to TRBJ1-1; D is undetermined. The V gene's germline CDR1 is SGHAT and CDR2 FQNNGV. The V and J ends lost 5 bases and 6 bases respectively, with 7 bases between them. This CDR3 is 11 amino acids long.